This is a list of T cell receptor beta chains from one sample in a study of response to subunit inactivated influenza vaccine. Each CDR3 protein gets one entry after TCRdb re-called the RT-PCR reads with MiXCR. The data contain more than 150,000 distinct CDR3 sequences, around 10% of them singletons. Source: CD8+ T cells sorted from PBMCs, taken around 25 months after vaccination. The receptors come from a man in his fifties or sixties who received an inactivated influenza vaccine. Both conserved end residues are part of each CDR3. A D gene is named only where the DNA matches it firmly. Clone sizes are given selectively: once, few, many, or a class where the clone is expanded.

clone_size	d_call	v_call	j_call	cdr3_aa	cdr3_nt
few	TRBD1	TRBV7-9	TRBJ2-5	CASSSGQGDQETQYF	TGTGCCAGCAGCTCCGGACAGGGGGACCAAGAGACCCAGTACTTC
few	NA	TRBV12-5	TRBJ1-1	CASGLDWTAPAFF	TGTGCTAGTGGTTTGGACTGGACGGCACCAGCTTTCTTT
NA	NA	TRBV28	TRBJ2-7	CASTQGGLSSYEQYF	TGTGCCAGCACCCAGGGGGGGTTAAGCTCCTACGAGCAGTACTTC
NA	NA	TRBV4-3	TRBJ1-2	CASSQDPFARGGYGYTF	TGCGCCAGCAGCCAAGATCCCTTCGCGCGGGGAGGCTATGGCTACACCTTC
few	NA	TRBV28	TRBJ2-7	CASSFKVRRTYEQYF	TGTGCCAGCAGTTTTAAAGTCAGGCGAACCTACGAGCAGTACTTC
NA	TRBD1	TRBV4-3	TRBJ2-1	CASSQEQGMSYNEQFF	TGCGCCAGCAGCCAGGAACAGGGGATGTCCTACAATGAGCAGTTCTTC
NA	NA	TRBV7-9	TRBJ2-7	CASSPPRDFYEQYF	TGTGCCAGCAGTCCTCCCCGGGACTTCTACGAGCAGTACTTC
many	NA	TRBV4-2	TRBJ1-1	CASSQGFVAGTEAFF	TGTGCCAGCAGCCAAGGTTTTGTGGCCGGCACTGAAGCTTTCTTT
NA	NA	TRBV9	TRBJ1-2	CASRRASYGYTF	TGTGCCAGCAGACGGGCTAGCTATGGCTACACCTTC
medium-sized	NA	TRBV4-2	TRBJ2-7	CASSQDPTIPAPYYEQYF	TGTGCCAGCAGCCAAGACCCGACCATTCCAGCGCCATACTACGAGCAGTACTTC
few	NA	TRBV6-5	TRBJ1-1	CASSYGRVTEAFF	TGTGCCAGCAGTTACGGCAGGGTTACTGAAGCTTTCTTT
many	TRBD2	TRBV4-3	TRBJ2-1	CASSQDPAGVSYNEQFF	TGCGCCAGCAGCCAAGATCCCGCGGGAGTGTCCTACAATGAGCAGTTCTTC
NA	NA	TRBV5-1	TRBJ2-3	CASSWGSGGRTDTQYF	TGCGCCAGCAGCTGGGGGTCGGGGGGCCGCACAGATACGCAGTATTTT
many	TRBD2	TRBV27	TRBJ2-2	CASGSSGNTGELFF	TGTGCCAGCGGATCTAGCGGGAACACCGGGGAGCTGTTTTTT
few	NA	TRBV6-5	TRBJ1-2	CASSYSGAYYGYTF	TGTGCCAGCAGTTACTCTGGGGCGTACTATGGCTACACCTTC
NA	TRBD1	TRBV6-5	TRBJ2-5	CASSSGTGGSETQYF	TGTGCCAGCAGTTCCGGGACAGGGGGTTCAGAGACCCAGTACTTC
many	TRBD1	TRBV7-9	TRBJ1-2	CASSLGDSLPYGYTF	TGTGCCAGCAGCTTAGGGGACAGCCTCCCTTATGGCTACACCTTC
few	NA	TRBV6-5	TRBJ2-2	CASSLQGFNTGELFF	TGTGCCAGCAGTTTACAGGGATTTAACACCGGGGAGCTGTTTTTT
few	NA	TRBV29-1	TRBJ2-7	CSVVVAVEGYEQYF	TGCAGCGTTGTGGTGGCAGTGGAGGGGTACGAGCAGTACTTC
many	NA	TRBV5-1	TRBJ2-7	CASSPSYSTSYEQYF	TGCGCCAGCAGCCCCTCTTACAGTACAAGCTACGAGCAGTACTTC
many	TRBD1	TRBV4-3	TRBJ1-2	CASSLGTGGFIGYTF	TGCGCCAGCAGCCTAGGGACAGGGGGCTTCATCGGCTACACCTTC
NA	NA	TRBV12-3/TRBV12-4	TRBJ2-5	CASSLFPQETQYF	TGTGCCAGCAGTTTATTCCCCCAAGAGACCCAGTACTTC
NA	NA	TRBV7-8	TRBJ1-1	CASSWGGRDVMNTEAFF	TGTGCCAGCAGCTGGGGTGGCAGGGACGTCATGAACACTGAAGCTTTCTTT
NA	TRBD1	TRBV6-5	TRBJ1-1	CASSYGQGAGTEAFF	TGTGCCAGCAGCTATGGACAGGGAGCGGGCACTGAAGCTTTCTTT
NA	TRBD1	TRBV12-3/TRBV12-4	TRBJ2-5	CASSSTGTGQETQYF	TGTGCCAGCAGTTCGACCGGGACAGGGCAAGAGACCCAGTACTTC
NA	NA	TRBV7-9	TRBJ2-5	CASSLAEAEETQYF	TGTGCCAGCAGCTTAGCGGAGGCAGAGGAGACCCAGTACTTC
many	NA	TRBV6-2/TRBV6-3	TRBJ2-3	CASSRLVDTQYF	TGTGCCAGCAGCAGACTTGTAGATACGCAGTATTTT
few	NA	TRBV2	TRBJ1-6	CASSTGYNSPLHF	TGTGCCAGCAGTACAGGGTATAATTCACCCCTCCACTTT
many	TRBD2	TRBV12-3/TRBV12-4	TRBJ2-7	CASSSGTSGYYEQYF	TGTGCCAGCAGCTCCGGGACTAGCGGATATTACGAGCAGTACTTC
NA	NA	TRBV20-1	TRBJ2-5	CRLLASTGQETQYF	TGCAGATTACTAGCTAGTACTGGCCAAGAGACCCAGTACTTC
NA	NA	TRBV28	TRBJ2-7	CASSLNAGASTYEQYF	TGTGCCAGCAGTCTGAACGCAGGGGCCTCGACCTACGAGCAGTACTTC
few	NA	TRBV15	TRBJ2-7	CATSRDHDREQYF	TGTGCCACCAGCAGAGACCACGACAGGGAGCAGTACTTC
NA	NA	TRBV10-3	TRBJ2-7	CAISESPGGQYEQYF	TGTGCCATCAGTGAGTCACCAGGGGGGCAATACGAGCAGTACTTC
NA	TRBD1	TRBV12-3/TRBV12-4	TRBJ2-3	CASTSGTAYSTDTQYF	TGTGCCAGCACCTCCGGGACAGCTTATTCCACAGATACGCAGTATTTT
few	NA	TRBV11-2	TRBJ2-5	CASSLSPSGLDQETQYF	TGTGCCAGCAGCTTGTCCCCGAGCGGGCTTGATCAAGAGACCCAGTACTTC
NA	NA	TRBV6-5	TRBJ2-1	CASSYSTTEGEQFF	TGTGCCAGCAGTTACTCGACGACAGAAGGTGAGCAGTTCTTC
NA	TRBD1	TRBV5-1	TRBJ2-7	CASSSLTGLGSYEQYF	TGCGCCAGCAGCTCTTTGACAGGGTTGGGCTCCTACGAGCAGTACTTC